The 28 T cell receptor beta chains reported below all come from one sample, sequenced in a study of blood T cell repertoires in COVID-19. The protocol was immunoSEQ multiplex PCR, while the TCRdb copy is restricted to in-frame clones and leaves out a portion. The table records around 88,000 clones, around nine tenths of them present only once. The sample consisted of peripheral blood. The receptors here all came from a man in his 60s with acute or convalescent COVID-19.

The DNA for the CDR3 is TGTGCCAGCAGGCCCAATAGGGGCACCGGGGAGCTGTTTTTT. Its translation: CASRPNRGTGELFF. The chain combines TRBV6-5 with TRBJ2-2, with D perhaps matching TRBD1 (5 bases). This CDR3 contains 14 residues. The germline CDR1 and CDR2 sequences are MNHEY and SVGAGI. V shed 6 bases and J shed 4 bases, with 12 bases lying between them.

The chain carries TRBV28 and TRBJ1-2, with 9 bases fitting TRBD1. Germline V gives CDR1 MDHEN, CDR2 SYDVKM. The CDR3 totals 15 residues. V trimming: 3 bases; J trimming: 2 bases; junction bases outside the gene matches: 4. The CDR3 is CASSFYRGLNYGYTF. CDR3 coding DNA: TGTGCCAGCAGTTTCTACAGGGGGCTGAACTATGGCTACACCTTC.

The chain carries TRBV19 and TRBJ1-6, with 11 bases matching TRBD1. The V segment lost 5 bases and the J segment 5 bases; nucleotides outside the gene matches: 5. Germline V gene lookup returns CDR1 LNHDA and CDR2 SQIVND (reference sequence). CDR3 size: 16 residues. The CDR3 loop is CASSRTGGSDNSPLHF. The CDR3 region has the DNA TGTGCCAGTAGTCGGACAGGGGGCAGCGATAATTCACCCCTCCACTTT.

The chain has TRBV4-1 and TRBJ1-1; TRBD1 matches 9 bases. The CDR3 runs 16 residues. V lost 3 bases to trimming and J lost 0 bases; unmatched junction nucleotides: 5. Germline V gene lookup returns CDR1 MGHRA and CDR2 YSYEKL. The CDR3, as DNA: TGCGCCAGCAGCCATGACAGGGGGAGAATGAACACTGAAGCTTTCTTT. Encoded protein: CASSHDRGRMNTEAFF.

This clone appeared a single time. V and J are TRBV5-4 and TRBJ1-3; 8 nucleotides match TRBD1. From germline, CDR1 is SGHNT and CDR2 YYREEE (reference sequence). This CDR3 has 16 residues. The V gene end was trimmed by 4 bases and the J gene end by 0 bases; junction bases not matched to a gene: 6. The CDR3 reads CASSAGQEPSGNTIYF. The CDR3 nucleotides are TGTGCCAGCAGCGCGGGACAGGAGCCCTCTGGAAACACCATATATTTT.

This chain joins TRBV7-9 and TRBJ1-3, with D possibly being TRBD1 (5 bases). The V gene's germline CDR1 is SEHNR and CDR2 FQNEAQ (reference sequence). V was pared by 3 bases and J by 2 bases, with 8 bases between. The CDR3 sequence is 14 residues long. CDR3 region: CASSLGGAGNTIYF. In DNA, the CDR3 is TGTGCCAGCAGCTTGGGGGGAGCTGGAAACACCATATATTTT.

The rearrangement joins TRBV7-8 to TRBJ1-3; 12 positions match TRBD1. Germline V gene sequence: CDR1 SGHVS, CDR2 FQNEAQ. The junction had 13 bases not matched to a gene; V was cut back by 2 bases and J by 8 bases. The CDR3 runs 18 residues. The CDR3 protein is CASSLKRPGQGAPDTIYF. The DNA of the CDR3 is TGTGCCAGCAGCTTAAAGCGGCCGGGACAGGGGGCGCCGGACACCATATATTTT.

The V and J genes are TRBV2 and TRBJ2-2; D is ambiguous. CDR3 length: 15 amino acids. V was pared by 9 bases and J by 0 bases, with 14 bases between. Germline assignment: CDR1 SNHLY and CDR2 FYNNEI. CDR3 DNA sequence: TGTGCCAGTTCCCGAACTGGGCCGAACACCGGGGAGCTGTTTTTT. This encodes CASSRTGPNTGELFF.

As DNA, the CDR3 is TGCGCCAGCAGCTTACAGGGACTAGCGATTAATGAGCAGTTCTTC. Amino acids: CASSLQGLAINEQFF. This chain links TRBV5-1 with TRBJ2-1; 10 bases map to TRBD2. This CDR3 has 15 amino acids. The germline V gene has CDR1 SGHRS and CDR2 YFSETQ. Trimming at V came to 2 bases and at J to 7 bases, leaving 6 bases not matched to a gene.

This clone was counted a few times. J is TRBJ2-1 and V is TRBV19, with D possibly being TRBD2 (6 bases). From germline, CDR1 is LNHDA and CDR2 SQIVND (reference sequence). Trimming removed 5 bases at V and 9 bases at J, with 14 bases between. CDR3 length equals 13 residues. CDR3 in amino acids: CASSQTTGGEQFF. The CDR3 nucleotides read TGTGCCAGTAGTCAAACAACCGGGGGTGAGCAGTTCTTC.

The chain recombines TRBV30 with TRBJ1-2; 11 bases are shared with TRBD1. The CDR3 length is 14 residues. Germline CDR1 reads GTSNPN; CDR2 reads SVGIG (reference sequence). Losses at the gene ends were 8 bases for V and 8 bases for J; bases not matched to a gene: 13. The CDR3 sequence is CAGTPDRGLRGYTF. The DNA of the CDR3 is TGTGCCGGTACCCCGGACAGGGGGCTGAGGGGCTACACCTTC.

This clone was found once. The chain employs TRBV10-3 and TRBJ2-7; D gene unclear. This CDR3 has 15 amino acids. V shed 4 bases and J shed 0 bases, with 13 bases lying between them. Germline values: CDR1 ENHRY, CDR2 SYGVKD. CDR3 sequence reads: CAISVEQAISYEQYF. In DNA form, the CDR3 reads TGTGCCATCAGTGTAGAGCAAGCGATCTCCTACGAGCAGTACTTC.

V is TRBV29-1 and J is TRBJ2-5; 12 bases map to TRBD1. The CDR3 is made up of 14 amino acids. Looked up from germline, CDR1 is SQVTM and CDR2 is ANQGSEA. V was clipped by 3 bases and J by 5 bases; unmatched bases: 4. CDR3 coding DNA: TGCAGCGTTGAGGGACAGGGGGCAGGTGAGACCCAGTACTTC. Translating it yields CSVEGQGAGETQYF.

The chain has TRBV7-2 and TRBJ2-1, with 11 positions matching TRBD2. CDR1 and CDR2 from the germline V gene are SGHTA and FQGNSA. The CDR3 length is 14 residues. With V trimmed by 5 bases and J by 5 bases, 2 bases remained unmatched. CDR3 sequence (DNA): TGTGCCAGCAGCCCGACTAGCGGGAACAATGAGCAGTTCTTC. Its protein is CASSPTSGNNEQFF. The full variable domain, with the rest looked up from reference TRBV7-2 and TRBJ2-1, is GAGVSQSPSNKVTEKGKDVELRCDPISGHTALYWYRQSLGQGLEFLIYFQGNSAPDKSGLPSDRFSAERTGGSVSTLTIQRTQQEDSAVYLCASSPTSGNNEQFFGPGTRLTVL.

This clone was picked up a small number of times. In DNA form, the CDR3 reads TGTGCCAGCAGATTGGGGGGCAGGGGGCTAAGAAGGGGAAGCAATCAGCCCCAGCATTTT. This translates into CASRLGGRGLRRGSNQPQHF. The V gene is TRBV21-1, the J gene TRBJ1-5; the table gives TRBD1 as D, unverified against the DNA. TRBV21-1 is marked as a pseudogene. This CDR3 is 20 amino acids long.

The chain is built from TRBV5-1 and TRBJ1-1; D unresolved. Germline values: CDR1 SGHRS, CDR2 YFSETQ. V gave up 0 bases and J gave up 7 bases, with 13 bases separating them. The CDR3 extends over 14 amino acids. The CDR3 loop reads CASSLVPQQNEAFF. The DNA of the CDR3 is TGCGCCAGCAGCTTGGTCCCTCAACAAAATGAAGCTTTCTTT. Complete variable domain (other parts from reference TRBV5-1 and TRBJ1-1): KAGVTQTPRYLIKTRGQQVTLSCSPISGHRSVSWYQQTPGQGLQFLFEYFSETQRNKGNFPGRFSGRQFSNSRSEMNVSTLELGDSALYLCASSLVPQQNEAFFGQGTRLTVV.

CDR3: CASSWDRGENYGYTF. The DNA for the CDR3 is TGCGCCAGCAGCTGGGACAGGGGGGAAAACTATGGCTACACCTTC. This chain connects TRBV5-1 to TRBJ1-2; 11 nucleotides agree with TRBD1. The ends lost 3 bases at V and 2 bases at J; junction bases unmatched: 3. Germline CDR1 reads SGHRS; CDR2 reads YFSETQ. The CDR3 runs 15 residues. The whole variable domain, remainder taken from reference TRBV5-1 and TRBJ1-2, is KAGVTQTPRYLIKTRGQQVTLSCSPISGHRSVSWYQQTPGQGLQFLFEYFSETQRNKGNFPGRFSGRQFSNSRSEMNVSTLELGDSALYLCASSWDRGENYGYTFGSGTRLTVV.

V and J are TRBV29-1 and TRBJ2-2, with D perhaps matching TRBD2 (6 bases). Trimming left V 1 base short and J 5 bases short, with 20 bases between. Germline CDR1 SQVTM, CDR2 ANQGSEA. The CDR3 loop spans 17 amino acids. CDR3 sequence (DNA): TGCAGCGTTGAAGTCCCGCGGGGATCACTTTCAACCGGGGAGCTGTTTTTT. This codes for CSVEVPRGSLSTGELFF.

This chain links TRBV2 with TRBJ2-3; 7 nucleotides match TRBD2. The germline V gene has CDR1 SNHLY and CDR2 FYNNEI. Unmatched junction bases numbered 9, after V lost 5 bases and J lost 1 base. The CDR3 loop spans 16 amino acids. The CDR3: CASSRPGLAGTDTQYF. DNA of the CDR3: TGTGCCAGCAGTCGGCCGGGGCTAGCGGGCACAGATACGCAGTATTTT.

This clone showed up just once. This chain connects TRBV11-3 to TRBJ2-7; TRBD1 might be the D (5 bases). V lost 5 bases to trimming and J lost 3 bases, with 14 bases between them. The CDR3 contains 14 residues. Germline V gene data show CDR1 as SGHNT and CDR2 as YENEEA. The CDR3 loop reads CASSPPLTVYEQYF. As DNA, the CDR3 is TGTGCCAGCAGCCCCCCGTTGACAGTCTACGAGCAGTACTTC.

CDR3 protein: CASTLTGLTEAFF. CDR3 sequence (DNA): TGTGCCAGCACCCTGACAGGGCTCACTGAAGCTTTCTTT. The rearrangement links TRBV28 to TRBJ1-1; 7 bases line up with TRBD1. The junction had 6 bases not matched to a gene; V was cut back by 7 bases and J by 4 bases. CDR1 is MDHEN, CDR2 SYDVKM, per germline. The CDR3 length is 13 residues.

This chain uses TRBV27 with TRBJ2-1; perhaps TRBD2 as D (6 bases). This CDR3 spans 15 amino acids. Trimming removed 5 bases at V and 0 bases at J, with 11 bases between. The germline V gene encodes CDR1 MNHEY and CDR2 SMNVEV (reference sequence). This CDR3 is CASSPTSPSYNEQFF. CDR3 coding DNA: TGTGCCAGCAGTCCAACTAGCCCCTCCTACAATGAGCAGTTCTTC.

The V and J genes are TRBV29-1 and TRBJ2-1, with 8 bases identical to TRBD1. Trimming took 6 bases from V and 9 from J; bases not matched to a gene: 10. CDR1 is SQVTM, CDR2 ANQGSEA, per germline. CDR3 length equals 13 residues. CDR3 bases: TGCAGCGTGGAGCAAGGACAGGGCGGTGAGCAGTTCTTC. It encodes CSVEQGQGGEQFF.

The chain is built from TRBV27 and TRBJ2-2; no clear D. The length of the CDR3 is 11 residues. The ends were cut back, 6 bases at V and 7 bases at J, with 6 bases in the middle. Germline loops: CDR1 MNHEY, CDR2 SMNVEV (reference sequence). This CDR3 is CASRSVGELFF. The CDR3 DNA reads TGTGCCAGCAGATCGGTCGGGGAGCTGTTTTTT.

The chain combines TRBV28 with TRBJ2-7; TRBD1 agrees at 9 bases. CDR3 length equals 14 residues. Germline loops: CDR1 MDHEN, CDR2 SYDVKM. V shed 5 bases and J 6 bases; nucleotides not matched to a gene: 8. DNA of the CDR3: TGTGCCAGCAGTCGTCCCGGGACAGGGTCCGAGCAGTACTTC. This codes for CASSRPGTGSEQYF.

The chain combines TRBV7-8 with TRBJ1-6; 7 nucleotides align to TRBD1. Germline lookup yields CDR1 SGHVS and CDR2 FQNEAQ. CDR3 size: 16 residues. The trim removed 1 base at V and 4 bases at J, leaving 4 bases unmatched. CDR3 residues: CASSLVAGGYNSPLHF. The CDR3 DNA sequence: TGTGCCAGCAGCTTAGTTGCAGGGGGTTATAATTCACCCCTCCACTTT.

The gene calls are TRBV19 and TRBJ2-6; D might be TRBD2 (5 bases). Germline CDR1 reads LNHDA; CDR2 reads SQIVND (reference sequence). The CDR3 spans 18 residues. Trimming cost V 0 bases and J 1 base, with 13 bases left between them. The CDR3 spells CASSIDLLPGSGANVLTF. The CDR3 bases are TGTGCCAGTAGTATAGATCTTCTGCCGGGGTCTGGGGCCAACGTCCTGACTTTC.

The gene calls are TRBV4-3 and TRBJ2-1; 10 bases agree with TRBD1. CDR1 LGHNA and CDR2 YSLEER come from the germline V gene. The trim removed 4 bases at V and 0 bases at J, leaving 6 bases unmatched. The CDR3 loop spans 17 amino acids. In nucleotides, the CDR3 is TGCGCCAGCAGCCGGACAGGGGGGGACAGCTCCTACAATGAGCAGTTCTTC. Translation: CASSRTGGDSSYNEQFF.